The TCR beta chain under discussion was sequenced for a study of cytomegalovirus exposure and HLA in healthy donors (dated by TCRdb to between 2016 and 2019). Regarding the research as a whole: According to a later analysis, one platform produced both the roughly 110 validation repertoires and the 620 or so repertoires of the first cohort. The study aimed to test whether signatures of past pathogen exposure could be identified by cataloging public T cell receptors. Besides the first cohort of approximately 710 subjects, a separate validation cohort made up of 120 different subjects was used. High-throughput TCR immunosequencing, statistical association of individual TCRs with disease status, and machine learning were combined to predict cytomegalovirus infection status. Overall study outcomes, separate from this receptor: Cytomegalovirus status was reported to be diagnosed by the classifier with high specificity and sensitivity in both the original and validation cohorts. In the study, around 150 TCR beta chains were listed as associated with cytomegalovirus. A few of the identified cytomegalovirus-associated TCR beta chains were confirmed in vitro to be specific for cytomegalovirus antigens. Of the cluster scores, approximately 95% were above 0 in a later analysis, which found that TCRs clustered in the first cohort also tended to co-occur in the 120 or so validation repertoires. Most TCR sequences were seen in very few donors, while some public TCRs were found in many individuals. The authors suggested that the approach could potentially be generalized to other disease states and immunological phenotypes. The validation cohort had no HLA typing available for a later analysis, so co-occurrence within that cohort was assessed over all 110 or so repertoires.

A word on this clone: The target of this receptor is not known. Per-base qualities were not stored, and no clone one base away is much larger.

Donors formed part of the validation cohort, which comprised fewer than 150 subjects and was distinct from the first cohort of 690 or so subjects. The library was prepared using the immunoSEQ multiplex PCR assay. Per the original workflow: To diagnose cytomegalovirus status from the catalog of TCR beta chain sequences, a statistical classification framework was built. TCRdb's version of the immuneACCESS table is confined to in-frame rearrangements and falls short of the full clone set. An unresolved V gene accounts for under half of the shortfall where checked; the remainder is of unknown origin. The DNA gave D and trimming, while V, J and clone size come from that table. The sample table contains 140,000 or so clones; only one count was recorded for roughly 90% of them. The ten largest make up less than 5.5% of the sample. Trimming removed 7 bases from V and 6 bases from J, leaving 21 bases between the germline ends. Looking up the germline V gene (reference sequence) yields CDR1 LNHDA and CDR2 SQIVND. The CDR3 sequence holds 15 residues, the cysteine and phenylalanine included. CDR3 DNA is the only sequence kept; it has 45 bases, read in frame from the first base.

Sequencing was done on a sample of PBMCs. This receptor was taken from a man aged 18 to 35 in good health and CMV-seropositive. The rearrangement combines TRBV19 with TRBJ1-2; matching of 5 bases hints at TRBD1 as the D gene. The DNA reads as follows: TGTGCCAGTAAATCTCCAGGGAGGGCCACCCATGGCTACACCTTC. This is translated as CASKSPGRATHGYTF.